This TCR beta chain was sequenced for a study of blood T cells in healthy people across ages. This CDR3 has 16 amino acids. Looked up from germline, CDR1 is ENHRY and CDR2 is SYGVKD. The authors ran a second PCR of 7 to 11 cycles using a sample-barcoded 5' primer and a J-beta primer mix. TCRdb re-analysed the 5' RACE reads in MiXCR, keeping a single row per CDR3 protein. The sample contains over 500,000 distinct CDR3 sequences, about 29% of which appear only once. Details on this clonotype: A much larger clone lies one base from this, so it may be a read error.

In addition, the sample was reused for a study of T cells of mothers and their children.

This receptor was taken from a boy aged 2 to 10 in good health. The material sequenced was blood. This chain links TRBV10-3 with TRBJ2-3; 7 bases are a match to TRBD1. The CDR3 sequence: CAISETTGAGTNTQYF. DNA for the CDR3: TGTGCCATCAGTGAGACCACAGGGGCTGGCACAAATACGCAGTATTTT.